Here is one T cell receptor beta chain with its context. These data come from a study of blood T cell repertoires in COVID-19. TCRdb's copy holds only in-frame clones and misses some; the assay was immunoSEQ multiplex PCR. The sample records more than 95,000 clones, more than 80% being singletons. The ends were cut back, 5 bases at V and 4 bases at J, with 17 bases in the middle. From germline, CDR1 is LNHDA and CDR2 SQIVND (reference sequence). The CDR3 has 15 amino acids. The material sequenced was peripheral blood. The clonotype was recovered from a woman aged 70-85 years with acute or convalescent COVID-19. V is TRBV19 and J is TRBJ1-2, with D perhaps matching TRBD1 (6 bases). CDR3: CASSSSGARGYGYTF. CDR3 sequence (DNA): TGTGCCAGTAGTTCGTCAGGGGCGAGGGGCTATGGCTACACCTTC.